These 26 T cell receptor beta chains were sequenced from one sample in a study of identical twins. TCRdb independently ran MiXCR on the 5' RACE reads; one entry per CDR3 protein. This sample has 450,000 or so distinct CDR3 sequences, with 11% to 15% found just once. The same data also contributed to another study, on yellow fever vaccine responses in identical twins.

The specimen was CD4+ T cells sorted from blood. All receptors come from a woman between 18 and 29 years old in good health.

The DNA of the CDR3 is TGTGCCAGCAGCAGAAGGACAGGGCGGAACACTGAAGCTTTCTTT. Protein: CASSRRTGRNTEAFF. The rearrangement uses TRBV11-2 and TRBJ1-1, with 8 positions matching TRBD1. Per the germline V gene, CDR1 is SGHAT and CDR2 is FQNNGV. The CDR3 spans 15 residues. With 5 bases clipped from V and 1 base from J, the junction kept 6 bases outside the gene matches.

This clonotype was picked up a small number of times. The chain combines TRBV20-1 with TRBJ1-5; TRBD1 matches at 7 bases. The V gene end was trimmed by 6 bases and the J gene end by 5 bases; junction bases not matched to a gene: 13. The V gene's germline CDR1 is DFQATT and CDR2 SNEGSKA (reference sequence). The CDR3 consists of 15 residues. The CDR3 nucleotides read TGCAGTGCCACTCCGCGAGGGGGCGGTGATCAGCCCCAGCATTTT. It yields the protein CSATPRGGGDQPQHF.

This chain's CDR3 is CASSSLTSGGADTQYF. The CDR3 DNA is TGCGCCAGCAGCTCCCTCACTAGCGGGGGGGCAGATACGCAGTATTTT. V is TRBV5-1 and J is TRBJ2-3, with TRBD2 matching 13 bases. The length of the CDR3 is 16 residues. Germline-derived CDR1 and CDR2 are SGHRS and YFSETQ. Trimming removed 3 bases from V and 4 bases from J; junction bases left unmatched: 5. The full variable domain, with the rest looked up from reference TRBV5-1 and TRBJ2-3, is KAGVTQTPRYLIKTRGQQVTLSCSPISGHRSVSWYQQTPGQGLQFLFEYFSETQRNKGNFPGRFSGRQFSNSRSEMNVSTLELGDSALYLCASSSLTSGGADTQYFGPGTRLTVL.

This clonotype turned up a few times. V and J are TRBV20-1 and TRBJ2-7; D is perhaps TRBD2 (7 bases). The CDR3 runs 15 residues. CDR1 DFQATT and CDR2 SNEGSKA come from the germline V gene (reference sequence). The V end lost 0 bases, the J end lost 2 bases, and 14 bases lay between the germline ends. The CDR3 loop is CSARDAGALTYEQYF. CDR3 nucleotides: TGCAGTGCTAGAGATGCGGGGGCCCTTACCTACGAGCAGTACTTC.

This clonotype appeared a few times. The genes are TRBV6-2 or TRBV6-3 and TRBJ1-5; D not certain. V was pared by 7 bases and J by 3 bases, with 10 bases between. The germline gives CDR1 MNHEY, CDR2 SVGEGT. This CDR3 has 13 amino acids. The CDR3 DNA sequence: TGTGCCAGCATCGGCAGCCTCAATCAGCCCCAGCATTTT. It encodes CASIGSLNQPQHF.

This clonotype was counted a few times. The rearrangement joins TRBV2 to TRBJ1-2; D is ambiguous. Trimming stripped 5 bases from V and 7 bases from J, with 17 bases between. CDR1 is SNHLY, CDR2 FYNNEI, per germline. The CDR3 has 14 residues. CDR3 protein: CASSKTTRRGGYTF. Here the CDR3 DNA reads TGTGCCAGCAGTAAAACGACAAGGCGGGGTGGCTACACCTTC.

The chain combines TRBV7-3 with TRBJ2-3; 11 bases fit TRBD2. From germline, CDR1 is SGHTA and CDR2 FQGTGA. The trim removed 4 bases at V and 6 bases at J, leaving 9 bases unmatched. The CDR3 runs to 16 residues. The DNA of the CDR3 is TGTGCCAGCAGCTCCCTTCTAGCGGGGGGCATGGATACGCAGTATTTT. Translated: CASSSLLAGGMDTQYF.

This clonotype was picked up one time. The chain is built from TRBV6-2 or TRBV6-3 and TRBJ2-7; D remains ambiguous. The V gene lost 0 bases and the J gene lost 6 bases, with 3 bases spanning the gap. Looked up from germline, CDR1 is MNHEY and CDR2 is SVGEGT. The CDR3 consists of 11 residues. The CDR3 sequence is CASSYSLEQYF. In DNA, the CDR3 is TGTGCCAGCAGTTACTCGCTCGAGCAGTACTTC.

This clonotype was counted only a few times. The chain employs TRBV28 and TRBJ1-5; no firm D call. Germline V gene data show CDR1 as MDHEN and CDR2 as SYDVKM. CDR3 length: 14 amino acids. V was shortened by 6 bases and J by 6 bases, with 15 bases between the two germline ends. In DNA form, the CDR3 reads TGTGCCAGCAGAGAGGCGGGAGGGCCTCAGCCCCAGCATTTT. This translates into CASREAGGPQPQHF.

This clonotype was picked up many times. The gene calls are TRBV12-3 or TRBV12-4 and TRBJ1-3; 7 bases match TRBD1. The CDR3 covers 13 residues. V lost 6 bases to trimming and J lost 3 bases; unmatched junction nucleotides: 2. CDR3 DNA: TGTGCCAGCAGGACAGGGATTGGAAACACCATATATTTT. This encodes CASRTGIGNTIYF.

The table lists this clonotype with a few counts. The chain carries TRBV29-1 and TRBJ1-1; tentatively, D is TRBD1 (5 bases). Germline V gene data show CDR1 as SQVTM and CDR2 as ANQGSEA. This CDR3 region has 14 residues. Deletions cut 0 bases from V and 0 bases from J, with 8 bases between. DNA for the CDR3: TGCAGCGTTGAAGAGGGGACGCTGAACACTGAAGCTTTCTTT. This encodes CSVEEGTLNTEAFF.

This clonotype was counted only a few times. The chain is built from TRBV29-1 and TRBJ2-3; 7 nucleotides line up with TRBD1. This CDR3 has 15 residues. Germline CDR1 is SQVTM and CDR2 is ANQGSEA. V was pared by 1 base and J by 11 bases, with 15 bases of the junction left unmatched. The CDR3 reads CSVEGGGQPREGQYF. CDR3 bases: TGCAGCGTTGAAGGTGGGGGACAGCCCCGGGAAGGGCAGTATTTT.

The rearrangement joins TRBV6-5 to TRBJ2-2; the match to TRBD2 covers 15 bases. The CDR3 extends over 17 amino acids. Germline V lookup: CDR1 MNHEY, CDR2 SVGAGI. The J segment lost 7 bases and the V segment lost 2 bases, leaving 5 bases of the junction unmatched. In DNA form, the CDR3 reads TGTGCCAGCAGTTACCGGACTAGCGGGGGGGCAGGCGGGGAGCTGTTTTTT. Protein: CASSYRTSGGAGGELFF.

This clonotype was seen a few times. This chain links TRBV28 with TRBJ2-2, with 8 bases that match TRBD1. V shed 6 bases and J 5 bases; nucleotides not matched to a gene: 5. Germline-derived CDR1 and CDR2 are MDHEN and SYDVKM. The length of the CDR3 is 14 residues. The CDR3, as DNA: TGTGCCAGCAGGACAGGGGCGCAAACCGGGGAGCTGTTTTTT. It codes for CASRTGAQTGELFF.

This clonotype has just a few counts. The V gene is TRBV12-3 or TRBV12-4, the J gene TRBJ1-6; the match to TRBD1 covers 7 bases. J lost 7 bases, V lost 2 bases, and 2 bases had no gene match. The CDR3 runs to 14 residues. CDR3 loop: CASSLIGGNSPLHF. CDR3 coding DNA: TGTGCCAGCAGTTTAATAGGGGGCAATTCACCCCTCCACTTT.

This clonotype was picked up many times. The chain couples TRBV20-1 to TRBJ2-7; possible D gene TRBD1, 6 bases. The germline gives CDR1 DFQATT, CDR2 SNEGSKA (reference sequence). V lost 0 bases, J lost 5 bases, and 11 bases lay in between. The length of the CDR3 is 13 residues. CDR3 sequence (DNA): TGCAGTGCTAGAGACCCCCAGGGGCACGAGCAGTACTTC. Translation gives CSARDPQGHEQYF.

This clonotype was counted at least ten times. Written as DNA, the CDR3 is TGCAGTGCCCCATCCGGGGGAGGCTACACCTTC. It codes for CSAPSGGGYTF. The gene calls are TRBV20-1 and TRBJ1-2, with D tentatively TRBD1 (5 bases). Trimming stripped 6 bases from V and 8 bases from J, with 13 bases between. Germline V gene lookup returns CDR1 DFQATT and CDR2 SNEGSKA (reference sequence). The CDR3 runs to 11 residues.

The rearrangement joins TRBV15 to TRBJ2-5; D remains ambiguous. The CDR3 covers 13 residues. The V end lost 0 bases, the J end lost 2 bases, and 4 bases lay between the germline ends. CDR1 and CDR2 from the germline V gene are LNHNV and YYDKDF (reference sequence). The CDR3 here is CATSRDQQETQYF. The DNA of the CDR3 is TGTGCCACCAGCAGAGATCAGCAAGAGACCCAGTACTTC.

This clonotype has more than one count but fewer than ten. The V gene is TRBV7-9, the J gene TRBJ2-3; the D is unclear. Between the trimmed V and J ends, which lost 5 bases and 1 base, there was a span of 16 bases. Germline loops: CDR1 SEHNR, CDR2 FQNEAQ (reference sequence). The CDR3 runs 16 residues. CDR3 protein: CASSGGRLDGTDTQYF. CDR3 nucleotide sequence: TGTGCCAGCAGCGGCGGTAGACTGGATGGCACAGATACGCAGTATTTT.

The chain employs TRBV5-1 and TRBJ2-5, with 11 positions matching TRBD1. The CDR3 loop spans 16 amino acids. V lost 1 base to trimming and J lost 6 bases; unmatched junction nucleotides: 8. Germline CDR1 reads SGHRS; CDR2 reads YFSETQ. The CDR3 DNA sequence: TGCGCCAGCAGCTTGACACCGGGACAGGGGGGCCAGACCCAGTACTTC. This codes for CASSLTPGQGGQTQYF.

V and J are TRBV5-1 and TRBJ2-3; perhaps TRBD2 as D (6 bases). The CDR3 is made up of 15 amino acids. Germline CDR1 reads SGHRS; CDR2 reads YFSETQ. Trimming removed 0 bases from V and 1 base from J, with 9 bases in between. In DNA, the CDR3 is TGCGCCAGCAGCTTGGGCCCGGGGGGCACAGATACGCAGTATTTT. This translates into CASSLGPGGTDTQYF.

The V call is TRBV20-1, the J call TRBJ2-7; D is perhaps TRBD1 or TRBD2 (6 bases each). V was clipped by 6 bases and J by 6 bases, with 18 bases between them. The germline V gene has CDR1 DFQATT and CDR2 SNEGSKA (reference sequence). The CDR3 covers 13 residues. The CDR3 here is CSAKIGGPLEQYF. The CDR3 DNA reads TGCAGTGCCAAGATCGGGGGCCCCCTCGAGCAGTACTTC.

This sequence joins TRBV19 and TRBJ2-1; 7 positions match TRBD2. Unmatched junction bases numbered 6, after V lost 4 bases and J lost 6 bases. Germline loops: CDR1 LNHDA, CDR2 SQIVND (reference sequence). The CDR3 runs 14 residues. Written as DNA, the CDR3 is TGTGCCAGTAGTAGCGGGAGTCTTCGCAATGAGCAGTTCTTC. Its translation: CASSSGSLRNEQFF.

The gene calls are TRBV28 and TRBJ2-7; possibly TRBD1 for D (6 bases). Trimming took off 7 bases at V and 2 bases at J, with 15 bases between the two ends. The CDR3 extends over 14 amino acids. The germline gives CDR1 MDHEN, CDR2 SYDVKM. The DNA of the CDR3 is TGTGCCAGCAAGGCCACAGGGACCCCCTACGAGCAGTACTTC. It codes for CASKATGTPYEQYF.

This chain uses TRBV12-3 or TRBV12-4 with TRBJ1-1, with D unclear. This CDR3 is built from 15 residues. Trimming took 2 bases from V and 6 from J, leaving 16 bases between them. The CDR3 loop is CASSLIQGLGAEAFF. DNA of the CDR3: TGTGCCAGCAGTTTAATACAAGGGTTGGGCGCTGAAGCTTTCTTT.

This clonotype appeared many times. The rearrangement joins TRBV11-3 to TRBJ2-2, with D unclear. This CDR3 is 16 amino acids long. In germline, CDR1 is SGHNT, CDR2 YENEEA. V was clipped by 1 base and J by 8 bases, with 17 bases between them. For the CDR3, the DNA is TGTGCCAGCAGCTTAGTGAGCCCAAAGGGATCAGGGGAGCTGTTTTTT. Protein: CASSLVSPKGSGELFF. Filled out from reference TRBV11-3 and TRBJ2-2, the complete variable domain reads EAGVVQSPRYKIIEKKQPVAFWCNPISGHNTLYWYLQNLGQGPELLIRYENEEAVDDSQLPKDRFSAERLKGVDSTLKIQPAELGDSAVYLCASSLVSPKGSGELFFGEGSRLTVL.